A single TCR beta chain is shown here with its context. The antigen remains unidentified. The CDR3 loop spans 16 amino acids. CDR1 is SNHLY and CDR2 is FYNNEI in the germline V gene. The V segment lost 6 bases and the J segment 3 bases; nucleotides outside the gene matches: 9. The record originates from a study of a mutant IDH1 vaccine in newly diagnosed glioma. Across the whole study: Vaccination followed radiotherapy alone by 4-6 weeks, or accompanied temozolomide cycles. Week 35 was assigned to visit V12, and week 47 was assigned to visit V13. Earlier therapy was either radiotherapy, temozolomide, or both, and most got both.

Time point specified: week 35, safety follow-up. The study gave 300 ug of mutant IDH1 20-mer peptide per vaccine dose, with topical imiquimod. New astrocytomas of WHO grade 3 or 4 that were IDH1-mutant and ATRX-lost were found in the donors. Generated by immunoSEQ multiplex PCR, the TCRdb table keeps only in-frame clones and is missing some. The repertoire holds about 46,000 clones, with 85% to 95% as singletons. The source was PBMCs, collected from a glioma patient whose treatment included an IDH1 peptide vaccine. This sequence originates from a man in his fifties or sixties with glioma. This chain links TRBV2 with TRBJ1-5; 9 bases are shared with TRBD1. The CDR3 loop is CASRLQGAGLNQPQHF. In nucleotides, the CDR3 is TGTGCCAGCAGATTACAGGGGGCAGGGCTCAATCAGCCCCAGCATTTT.